The 25 T cell receptor beta chains in this list originate from one sample, sequenced in a study of T cells in Graves' hyperthyroidism and ophthalmopathy. Regions amplified from RNA transcripts were the TCR beta CDR3 regions. TCR CDR3 underwent first-round RT-PCR with the HTBI primer set. TCRdb analysed the multiplex PCR reads with MiXCR anew, one entry per CDR3 protein. The data hold hundreds of thousands of distinct CDR3 sequences, with about 19% observed a single time. The sample comprised blood. These receptors originate from a woman aged 45 to 65 with Graves' hyperthyroidism that later progressed to Graves' ophthalmopathy.

This chain links TRBV6-1 with TRBJ2-1; D is undetermined. This CDR3 has 16 amino acids. The germline CDR1 and CDR2 sequences are MNHNS and SASEGT. The germline V and J ends were trimmed by 5 bases and 5 bases, with 19 bases remaining between them. The CDR3 nucleotides read TGTGCCAGCAGTTACAAAGGATCCCTGGCTAACAATGAGCAGTTCTTC. This translates into CASSYKGSLANNEQFF.

This clonotype was picked up a small number of times. The chain is built from TRBV6-5 and TRBJ1-1, with D possibly matching TRBD1 (5 bases). With 2 bases removed from V and 0 bases from J, the gap between germline ends came to 13 bases. CDR3 size: 16 residues. Germline assignment: CDR1 MNHEY and CDR2 SVGAGI. The CDR3 protein is CASSYGGPQMNTEAFF. The CDR3, as DNA: TGTGCCAGCAGTTACGGGGGTCCGCAAATGAACACTGAAGCTTTCTTT.

This clonotype was counted a few times. The chain employs TRBV9 and TRBJ2-5; 11 nucleotides line up with TRBD2. J gave up 2 bases and V 2 bases, and 5 bases lay outside the gene matches. The CDR3 is 16 residues long. The germline V gene encodes CDR1 SGDLS and CDR2 YYNGEE. The CDR3 is CASSVGLAAEQETQYF. DNA for the CDR3: TGTGCCAGCAGCGTGGGACTAGCGGCTGAGCAAGAGACCCAGTACTTC.

This clonotype was picked up a small number of times. V usage is TRBV27 and J usage is TRBJ2-3; no reliable D call. With 2 bases removed from V and 3 bases from J, the gap between germline ends came to 12 bases. The CDR3 loop spans 15 amino acids. In germline, CDR1 is MNHEY, CDR2 SMNVEV (reference sequence). As DNA, the CDR3 is TGTGCCAGCAGTTTACTGGGGATTGGGACAGATACGCAGTATTTT. As protein: CASSLLGIGTDTQYF.

This clonotype was seen at least ten times. The rearrangement links TRBV12-3 or TRBV12-4 to TRBJ2-5, with 7 nucleotides matching TRBD2. The ends lost 4 bases at V and 4 bases at J; junction bases unmatched: 6. The CDR3 is 14 amino acids. The DNA for the CDR3 is TGTGCCAGCAGTTGGGGGGGAAATAGAGAGACCCAGTACTTC. It yields the protein CASSWGGNRETQYF.

This clonotype was detected many times. The chain recombines TRBV2 with TRBJ1-5; TRBD1 might be the D (5 bases). Germline assignment: CDR1 SNHLY and CDR2 FYNNEI. Trimming cost V 4 bases and J 0 bases, with 10 bases left between them. The CDR3 totals 15 residues. Here the CDR3 reads CASSVMGVSNQPQHF. CDR3 DNA: TGTGCCAGCAGTGTGATGGGGGTTAGCAATCAGCCCCAGCATTTT.

This clonotype was observed many times. This rearrangement joins TRBV2 to TRBJ2-2; 11 positions agree with TRBD1. CDR1 and CDR2 (germline): SNHLY, FYNNEI. CDR3 length: 14 residues. V gave up 8 bases and J gave up 8 bases; unmatched junction bases: 7. The CDR3 region is CASGWTGGLGELFF. DNA of the CDR3: TGTGCCAGCGGCTGGACAGGGGGCCTTGGGGAGCTGTTTTTT. Drawing the rest from reference TRBV2 and TRBJ2-2, the complete variable domain is EPEVTQTPSHQVTQMGQEVILRCVPISNHLYFYWYRQILGQKVEFLVSFYNNEISEKSEIFDDQFSVERPDGSNFTLKIRSTKLEDSAMYFCASGWTGGLGELFFGEGSRLTVL.

This clonotype was seen ten or more times. The chain employs TRBV2 and TRBJ2-1; D might be TRBD1 (6 bases). Per the germline V gene, CDR1 is SNHLY and CDR2 is FYNNEI. Trimming removed 6 bases from V and 7 bases from J, with 22 bases in between. This CDR3 region has 16 residues. The CDR3 sequence is CASRVDLGTPENEQFF. The CDR3, as DNA: TGTGCCAGCAGGGTAGATCTCGGGACACCAGAGAATGAGCAGTTCTTC.

This clonotype appeared many times. This rearrangement joins TRBV12-3 or TRBV12-4 to TRBJ1-1; tentatively, D is TRBD1 (5 bases). The CDR3 consists of 15 residues. Trimming took 7 bases from V and 0 from J, leaving 15 bases between them. In nucleotides, the CDR3 is TGTGCCAGCACCTTGCGGGGCTCCCTGAACACTGAAGCTTTCTTT. Translating gives CASTLRGSLNTEAFF.

This clonotype was recorded a few times. This chain joins TRBV10-3 and TRBJ2-1; 7 bases are a match to TRBD2. The CDR3 covers 14 residues. In germline, CDR1 is ENHRY, CDR2 SYGVKD. V lost 9 bases to trimming and J lost 6 bases; unmatched junction nucleotides: 11. DNA of the CDR3: TGTGCCATGGCGAGCGGGGACTCTCTCAATGAGCAGTTCTTC. Translation gives CAMASGDSLNEQFF.

This clonotype turned up a few times. The CDR3 bases are TGCAGTGCAGTGGGGGATAGCAATCAGCCCCAGCATTTT. Protein product: CSAVGDSNQPQHF. J is TRBJ1-5 and V is TRBV20-1, with D perhaps TRBD1 (5 bases). From germline, CDR1 is DFQATT and CDR2 SNEGSKA (reference sequence). The V end was cut by 6 bases, the J end by 0 bases, with 9 bases between. This CDR3 has 13 residues.

This clonotype has a count of ten or more. The gene calls are TRBV3-1 and TRBJ1-6; tentative D call: TRBD1 (6 bases). Trimming shortened V by 6 bases and J by 3 bases, and 12 bases separated the two germline ends. The CDR3 has 15 amino acids. From germline, CDR1 is LGHDT and CDR2 YNNKEL (reference sequence). The CDR3 loop is CASSLSDSYNSPLHF. The DNA for the CDR3 is TGTGCCAGCAGTCTGTCGGACAGCTATAATTCACCCCTCCACTTT.

This clonotype turned up a few times. V usage is TRBV6-1 and J usage is TRBJ2-2; tentative D call: TRBD1 (6 bases). CDR1 is MNHNS, CDR2 SASEGT, per germline. Trimming stripped 7 bases from V and 6 bases from J, with 12 bases between. The CDR3 covers 13 residues. CDR3 DNA sequence: TGTGCCAGCAAAGTAGGGGGTGCCGGGGAGCTGTTTTTT. Translated: CASKVGGAGELFF.

This clonotype has more than one count but fewer than ten. V is TRBV29-1 and J is TRBJ1-1, with TRBD1 as a possible D gene (6 bases). Deletions cut 3 bases from V and 0 bases from J, with 8 bases between. The CDR3 runs 13 residues. Germline CDR1 SQVTM, CDR2 ANQGSEA. This CDR3 reads CSVDRGLNTEAFF. Written as DNA, the CDR3 is TGCAGCGTTGACAGGGGCTTGAACACTGAAGCTTTCTTT.

This sequence joins TRBV5-4 and TRBJ1-4, with D possibly being TRBD1 (6 bases). The CDR3 consists of 14 residues. The germline CDR1 and CDR2 sequences are SGHNT and YYREEE (reference sequence). V gave up 2 bases and J gave up 8 bases, with 13 bases separating them. The chain's CDR3 is CASSLEGTREKLFF. CDR3 DNA sequence: TGTGCCAGCAGCTTAGAGGGGACACGGGAAAAACTGTTTTTT.

This clonotype was detected a few times. The chain recombines TRBV7-9 with TRBJ2-5, with 8 bases that match TRBD2. The junction had 7 bases not matched to a gene; V was cut back by 2 bases and J by 2 bases. CDR1 and CDR2 (germline): SEHNR, FQNEAQ (reference sequence). The CDR3 consists of 16 residues. CDR3 loop: CASSLSTAGGQETQYF. In DNA, the CDR3 is TGTGCCAGCAGCTTAAGTACGGCGGGGGGACAAGAGACCCAGTACTTC.

This clonotype appeared a few times. The V and J genes are TRBV10-2 and TRBJ2-7; tentative D call: TRBD2 (6 bases). Trimming shortened V by 2 bases and J by 0 bases, and 11 bases separated the two germline ends. Germline V gives CDR1 WSHSY, CDR2 SAAADI. This CDR3 contains 15 residues. Written as DNA, the CDR3 is TGCGCCAGCAGTGAGCCGGGACTCCTCTCCTACGAGCAGTACTTC. This sequence encodes CASSEPGLLSYEQYF.

This clonotype has a count of ten or more. J is TRBJ2-3 and V is TRBV3-1, with 9 bases matching TRBD2. Germline CDR1 LGHDT, CDR2 YNNKEL (reference sequence). After removal of 0 bases from V and 5 bases from J, the junction contained 9 bases not matched to a gene. The CDR3 covers 17 residues. CDR3 sequence (DNA): TGTGCCAGCAGCCAAGAGGTTAGCGGGGGCCTTGGAGATACGCAGTATTTT. This translates into CASSQEVSGGLGDTQYF.

This clonotype was picked up a small number of times. The chain has TRBV12-3 or TRBV12-4 and TRBJ1-3; 7 bases are shared with TRBD1. The CDR3 loop spans 16 amino acids. V gave up 7 bases and J gave up 0 bases; unmatched junction bases: 9. CDR3 protein: CASTAYRGNSGNTIYF. CDR3 sequence (DNA): TGTGCCAGCACAGCGTACAGGGGTAACTCTGGAAACACCATATATTTT.

For this clonotype: A read error is possible here, since a much larger clone lies one base away. The V gene is TRBV6-5, the J gene TRBJ2-7; D unclear. The V end lost 6 bases, the J end lost 0 bases, and 9 bases lay between the germline ends. CDR3 length: 13 amino acids. From germline, CDR1 is MNHEY and CDR2 SVGAGI. The CDR3 reads CASSSGISYEQYF. For the CDR3, the DNA is TGTGCCAGCAGCTCAGGAATCTCCTACGAGCAGTACTTC.

This clonotype appeared a few times. V is TRBV5-5 and J is TRBJ1-4, with 10 bases lining up with TRBD1. The germline V gene has CDR1 SGHKS and CDR2 YYEKEE (reference sequence). V lost 8 bases to trimming and J lost 7 bases; unmatched junction nucleotides: 11. The CDR3 is 15 amino acids. CDR3 DNA sequence: TGTGCCAGTAACCGACAGGGGGCCCAGGGTGAAAAACTGTTTTTT. As protein: CASNRQGAQGEKLFF.

This clonotype has a handful of counts. The chain joins TRBV19 to TRBJ1-1; D gene uncertain. Deletions cut 5 bases from V and 8 bases from J, with 15 bases between. Germline V gives CDR1 LNHDA, CDR2 SQIVND (reference sequence). The CDR3 covers 13 residues. For the CDR3, the DNA is TGTGCCAGTAGTTTTCCTGGGCCCTCGGAAGCTTTCTTT. Amino acid sequence: CASSFPGPSEAFF.

V is TRBV5-1 and J is TRBJ1-1; D is possibly TRBD1 (6 bases). Germline CDR1 reads SGHRS; CDR2 reads YFSETQ. CDR3 length: 15 amino acids. Deletions cut 0 bases from V and 1 base from J, with 10 bases between. The CDR3 DNA reads as TGCGCCAGCAGCTTGGTGGGGGGGCAGAACACTGAAGCTTTCTTT. Residues: CASSLVGGQNTEAFF.

This clonotype has a count of ten or more. V and J are TRBV2 and TRBJ1-1; no clear D. Germline V gene sequence: CDR1 SNHLY, CDR2 FYNNEI. The ends were cut back, 3 bases at V and 1 base at J, with 9 bases in the middle. The CDR3 runs 14 residues. CDR3 coding DNA: TGTGCCAGCAGTGAGTTACTTGGGAACACTGAAGCTTTCTTT. Translated: CASSELLGNTEAFF. The full variable domain, its missing parts supplied by reference TRBV2 and TRBJ1-1, is EPEVTQTPSHQVTQMGQEVILRCVPISNHLYFYWYRQILGQKVEFLVSFYNNEISEKSEIFDDQFSVERPDGSNFTLKIRSTKLEDSAMYFCASSELLGNTEAFFGQGTRLTVV.

In this sample, this clonotype turned up many times. The chain carries TRBV20-1 and TRBJ1-2; D not resolved. The V gene's germline CDR1 is DFQATT and CDR2 SNEGSKA (reference sequence). Trimming stripped 4 bases from V and 5 bases from J, with 17 bases between. The CDR3 loop spans 14 amino acids. CDR3 sequence reads: CSATSSVGIYGYTF. The CDR3 DNA follows: TGCAGTGCTACCTCGAGCGTGGGAATTTATGGCTACACCTTC.